This is a list of T cell receptor beta chains from one sample in a study of neurological immune-mediated disorders. TCRdb ran MiXCR on the 5' RACE reads and lists one entry per CDR3 protein. Among fewer than 20,000 distinct CDR3 sequences listed, roughly 14% were seen once. The sequenced sample was PBMCs. All receptors come from a man aged 55 to 70 with HTLV-1-associated myelopathy (HAM/TSP). Both conserved end residues are part of each CDR3. Each record gives: D gene, V gene, J gene, clone size, CDR3 protein, CDR3 DNA. The D gene is left open where the match is weak. Clone sizes are given selectively: once, few, many, or a class where the clone is expanded.

>TRBD1|TRBV20-1|TRBJ1-3|medium-sized
CSAQDRARGNTIYF
TGCAGTGCACAAGACAGGGCTAGAGGAAACACCATATATTTT
>-|TRBV2|TRBJ2-7|many
CASSEAFDLGQYF
TGTGCCAGCAGTGAAGCCTTCGACCTCGGGCAGTACTTC
>-|TRBV7-2|TRBJ2-2|many
CASSLQGEVTGELFF
TGTGCCAGCAGCTTACAGGGAGAGGTCACCGGGGAGCTGTTTTTT
>-|TRBV11-2|TRBJ1-1|-
CASSQGLNTEALF
TGTGCAAGCAGTCAAGGACTGAACACTGAAGCTCTCTTT
>TRBD1|TRBV12-3/TRBV12-4|TRBJ2-2|-
CASTAGTGWTGELFF
TGTGCCAGCACCGCCGGGACAGGGTGGACCGGGGAGCTGTTTTTT
>-|TRBV20-1|TRBJ1-2|many
CTLLGDYGYTF
TGCACCCTTCTAGGGGACTATGGCTACACCTTC
>-|TRBV20-1|TRBJ1-1|many
CSASSGGGQAFF
TGCAGTGCTAGTTCGGGCGGGGGGCAAGCTTTCTTT
>TRBD2|TRBV5-1|TRBJ2-5|medium-sized
CASSLGSGGSEETQYF
TGCGCCAGCAGCTTGGGCAGCGGGGGGAGTGAAGAGACCCAGTACTTC
>-|TRBV5-1|TRBJ2-7|-
CASSLPSSSYEQYF
TGCGCCAGCAGCCTACCATCGAGCTCCTACGAGCAGTACTTC
>-|TRBV20-1|TRBJ1-1|many
CSARDLESPSRVNTEAFF
TGCAGTGCTAGAGATCTTGAAAGCCCGTCAAGGGTGAACACTGAAGCTTTCTTT
>TRBD2|TRBV12-3/TRBV12-4|TRBJ2-7|medium-sized
CASSLGLAGRHEQYF
TGTGCCAGCAGTTTAGGGCTAGCGGGGAGGCACGAGCAGTACTTC
>-|TRBV20-1|TRBJ1-2|many
CSARWGGAGGYTF
TGCAGTGCTCGGTGGGGGGGCGCGGGTGGCTACACCTTC
>-|TRBV28|TRBJ2-1|many
CASRPQGGTNEQFF
TGTGCCAGCAGACCCCAGGGGGGGACGAATGAGCAGTTCTTC
>-|TRBV5-1|TRBJ1-2|many
CASNYGGSLNYGYTF
TGCGCCAGCAACTATGGAGGTTCCCTTAACTATGGCTACACCTTC
>-|TRBV10-3|TRBJ2-5|medium-sized
CAISDPLGETQYF
TGTGCCATCAGTGACCCCCTCGGGGAGACCCAGTACTTC
>TRBD1|TRBV12-3/TRBV12-4|TRBJ1-1|many
CASSPQGAITEAFF
TGTGCCAGCAGCCCACAGGGGGCGATTACTGAAGCTTTCTTT
>-|TRBV3-1|TRBJ1-2|many
CASSILAGTGDGYTF
TGTGCCAGCAGCATTTTGGCAGGGACGGGCGACGGCTACACCTTC
>-|TRBV3-1|TRBJ2-1|many
CASSHAYRDTDNEQFF
TGTGCCAGCAGCCACGCATACCGGGACACAGACAATGAGCAGTTCTTC
>TRBD2|TRBV2|TRBJ2-3|many
CASSRGGFSTDTQYF
TGTGCCAGCAGTCGGGGGGGGTTTAGCACAGATACGCAGTATTTT
>-|TRBV29-1|TRBJ2-3|many
CSVELTDTQYF
TGCAGCGTTGAACTAACAGATACGCAGTATTTT
>TRBD2|TRBV5-1|TRBJ2-1|many
CASSNGAGGGGLNEQFF
TGCGCCAGCAGCAATGGTGCGGGCGGGGGGGGCCTCAATGAGCAGTTCTTC
>TRBD1|TRBV5-1|TRBJ1-3|many
CASSPGTGDSGNTIYF
TGCGCCAGCAGCCCCGGGACAGGTGACTCTGGAAACACCATATATTTT
>-|TRBV12-3/TRBV12-4|TRBJ2-1|many
CASSSFGTSSYNEQFF
TGTGCCAGCAGCTCGTTCGGGACAAGCTCCTACAATGAGCAGTTCTTC
>TRBD1|TRBV11-2|TRBJ2-1|many
CASSLDRENEQFF
TGTGCCAGCAGCTTGGACAGGGAGAATGAGCAGTTCTTC
>-|TRBV29-1|TRBJ1-4|many
CSVGRSTNEKLFF
TGCAGCGTTGGCAGGTCTACTAATGAAAAACTGTTTTTT
>-|TRBV7-3|TRBJ2-7|many
CASSPQGGTGEQYF
TGTGCCAGCAGCCCGCAAGGTGGTACCGGCGAGCAGTACTTC
>-|TRBV11-2|TRBJ2-3|many
CASSLNFGGTDTQYF
TGTGCCAGCAGCTTAAATTTTGGGGGTACTGATACGCAGTATTTT
>TRBD1|TRBV12-3/TRBV12-4|TRBJ2-6|many
CASSLYGTGASGANVLTF
TGTGCCAGCAGTTTGTACGGGACAGGGGCCTCTGGGGCCAACGTCCTGACTTTC
>-|TRBV6-5|TRBJ2-5|many
CASSYSITANRETQYF
TGTGCCAGCAGTTACTCGATTACAGCAAATAGGGAGACCCAGTACTTC
>-|TRBV4-1|TRBJ2-1|medium-sized
CASSQERLSYEQFF
TGCGCCAGCAGCCAAGAAAGGCTTAGCTATGAGCAGTTCTTC
>-|TRBV12-3/TRBV12-4|TRBJ2-7|many
CASSGTIAYEQYF
TGTGCCAGCTCAGGGACAATTGCCTACGAGCAGTACTTC
>-|TRBV5-1|TRBJ2-2|many
CASSLESEITGELFF
TGCGCCAGCAGCTTGGAGTCGGAGATCACCGGGGAGCTGTTTTTT